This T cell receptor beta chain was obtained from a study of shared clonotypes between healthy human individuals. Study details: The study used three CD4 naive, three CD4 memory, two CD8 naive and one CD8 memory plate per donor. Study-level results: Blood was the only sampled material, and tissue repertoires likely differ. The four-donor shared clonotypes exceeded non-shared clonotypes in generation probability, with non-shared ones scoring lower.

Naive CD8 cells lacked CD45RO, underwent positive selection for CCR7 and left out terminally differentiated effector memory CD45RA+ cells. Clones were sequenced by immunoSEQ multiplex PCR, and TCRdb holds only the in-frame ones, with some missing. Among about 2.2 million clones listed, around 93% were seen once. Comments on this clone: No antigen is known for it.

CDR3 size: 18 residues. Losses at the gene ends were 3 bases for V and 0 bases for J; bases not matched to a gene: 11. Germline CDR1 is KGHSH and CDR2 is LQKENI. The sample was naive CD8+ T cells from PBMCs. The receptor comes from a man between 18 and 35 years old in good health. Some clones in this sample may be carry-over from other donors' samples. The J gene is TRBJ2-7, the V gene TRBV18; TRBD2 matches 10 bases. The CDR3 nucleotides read TGTGCCAGCTCACCGGGAGCTAGCGGGAGTTCAAGCTCCTACGAGCAGTACTTC. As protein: CASSPGASGSSSSYEQYF.